This TCR beta chain is from a study of T cell responses to AZD1222 COVID-19 vaccine. CDR1 SEHNR and CDR2 FQNEAQ come from the germline V gene (reference sequence). The ends were cut back, 4 bases at V and 0 bases at J, with 10 bases in the middle. This CDR3 region has 15 residues. Concerning this clone itself: The antigen remains unidentified.

Pooling of second doses given at about 4 or about 12 weeks was done. The protocol was immunoSEQ multiplex PCR, while the TCRdb copy is restricted to in-frame clones and leaves out a portion. The repertoire includes some 150,000 clones, 87% of them detected once, and about 8.9% sits in the top ten. Findings of the study overall: Spike-specific TCR breadth and depth rose after two AZD1222 doses. The donors showed a predominance of white British ancestry and of females, with possible underestimation of clonal diversity. Just a handful of AZD1222 recipients were seropositive at baseline.

Material: peripheral blood, obtained 28 days after the second AZD1222 dose. The clonotype originates from an adult who received the AZD1222 COVID-19 vaccine. V gene TRBV7-9 combines with J gene TRBJ2-4; D uncertain. The CDR3 sequence is CASSSSTLAKNIQYF. The CDR3 DNA follows: TGTGCCAGCAGCTCTTCGACTCTAGCCAAAAACATTCAGTACTTC.